The 20 T cell receptor beta chains reported below all come from one sample, sequenced in a study of blood T cell repertoires in COVID-19. Here immunoSEQ multiplex PCR was the method, and the copy in TCRdb shows in-frame clones only, minus some. The sample has around 700,000 clones, 70% to 90% seen once. The sequenced material came from peripheral blood. These receptor sequences come from a woman aged 18-35 years with acute or convalescent COVID-19.

This clone was picked up a small number of times. The chain has TRBV27 and TRBJ1-6; 11 bases match TRBD1. The V segment lost 4 bases and the J segment 10 bases; nucleotides outside the gene matches: 6. Germline V gene lookup returns CDR1 MNHEY and CDR2 SMNVEV (reference sequence). This CDR3 is built from 15 residues. The CDR3 spells CASSSGTGGRSPLHF. CDR3 DNA sequence: TGTGCCAGCAGTTCCGGGACAGGGGGTCGGTCACCCCTCCACTTT.

There are a few counts of this clone. V is TRBV9 and J is TRBJ1-3, with D hard to call. Trimming removed 3 bases at V and 8 bases at J, with 15 bases between. CDR1 is SGDLS, CDR2 YYNGEE, per germline. The CDR3 runs 14 residues. The CDR3 region is CASSGQLVGDTIYF. CDR3 coding DNA: TGTGCCAGCAGCGGGCAGCTAGTGGGAGACACCATATATTTT.

V is TRBV28 and J is TRBJ2-7; D gene unclear. CDR3 length equals 13 residues. Trimming took 6 bases from V and 2 from J, leaving 11 bases between them. Germline CDR1 and CDR2: MDHEN and SYDVKM. The CDR3 spells CASSSPSPYEQYF. The CDR3 nucleotides are TGTGCCAGCAGCTCCCCTTCTCCCTACGAGCAGTACTTC.

The rearrangement joins TRBV7-2 to TRBJ2-2; 12 bases line up with TRBD2. Unmatched junction bases numbered 6, after V lost 5 bases and J lost 5 bases. Germline V gene lookup returns CDR1 SGHTA and CDR2 FQGNSA. The CDR3 runs 16 residues. The CDR3 nucleotides read TGTGCCAGCAGCACACCTAGCGGGGGGGCGACCGGGGAGCTGTTTTTT. Protein sequence: CASSTPSGGATGELFF.

This clone was counted once. The chain recombines TRBV5-4 with TRBJ1-1, with D unclear. Per the germline V gene, CDR1 is SGHNT and CDR2 is YYREEE (reference sequence). This CDR3 is 14 amino acids long. The V end was cut by 0 bases, the J end by 2 bases, with 8 bases between. The DNA for the CDR3 is TGTGCCAGCAGCTTGGTTGGCCTTAACACTGAAGCTTTCTTT. Its protein product is CASSLVGLNTEAFF.

V gene TRBV7-2 combines with J gene TRBJ1-1, with D uncertain. V shed 1 base and J shed 5 bases, with 17 bases lying between them. The germline V gene has CDR1 SGHTA and CDR2 FQGNSA. The CDR3 loop spans 16 amino acids. In DNA form, the CDR3 reads TGTGCCAGCAGCTTAGTAATCCGGGTAGGCACAACTGAAGCTTTCTTT. This gives the protein CASSLVIRVGTTEAFF.

The chain has TRBV4-3 and TRBJ2-3, with TRBD2 matching over 10 bases. This CDR3 spans 18 amino acids. V shed 6 bases, J shed 5 bases, and the junction held 17 bases outside the gene matches. The germline V gene encodes CDR1 LGHNA and CDR2 YSLEER. This chain's CDR3 is CASSLTSKGLAGEDTQYF. In DNA, the CDR3 is TGCGCCAGCAGTCTCACAAGTAAGGGCCTAGCGGGGGAAGATACGCAGTATTTT.

The chain combines TRBV6-4 with TRBJ2-7; 10 bases agree with TRBD1. V was pared by 3 bases and J by 2 bases, with 4 bases of the junction left unmatched. CDR3 length: 15 residues. Per germline, CDR1 MRHNA and CDR2 SNTAGT. CDR3 amino acids: CASSDGDRGPYEQYF. Written as DNA, the CDR3 is TGTGCCAGCAGTGATGGGGACAGGGGACCCTACGAGCAGTACTTC.

The chain is built from TRBV4-1 and TRBJ1-1, with a tentative D call TRBD1 (5 bases). The V end was cut by 0 bases, the J end by 10 bases, with 12 bases between. The germline gives CDR1 MGHRA, CDR2 YSYEKL. This CDR3 comprises 13 residues. This CDR3 reads CASSQENGGGAFF. In nucleotides, the CDR3 is TGCGCCAGCAGCCAAGAAAATGGGGGGGGAGCTTTCTTT.

The gene calls are TRBV10-3 and TRBJ1-5; D may be TRBD1 (5 bases). The germline gives CDR1 ENHRY, CDR2 SYGVKD. The CDR3 covers 16 residues. The V and J ends lost 3 bases and 3 bases respectively, with 15 bases between them. CDR3 nucleotide sequence: TGTGCCATCAGTGAACGGGGGTTTGGGGACAATCAGCCCCAGCATTTT. Translation: CAISERGFGDNQPQHF.

Remarks on this clone: In the same sample, other DNA sequences code for this CDR3. This rearrangement joins TRBV7-2 to TRBJ2-7, with D perhaps TRBD2 (5 bases). Trimming cost V 1 base and J 4 bases, with 11 bases left between them. Germline values: CDR1 SGHTA, CDR2 FQGNSA. The CDR3 runs to 14 residues. The CDR3 loop is CASSLGLAGYEQYF. The CDR3 nucleotides read TGTGCCAGCAGCTTAGGGCTAGCCGGTTACGAGCAGTACTTC.

The V gene is TRBV5-1, the J gene TRBJ1-3, with a possible D match to TRBD1 (5 bases). This CDR3 has 18 residues. Germline V gene sequence: CDR1 SGHRS, CDR2 YFSETQ. V lost 1 base, J lost 0 bases, and 17 bases lay in between. CDR3 coding DNA: TGCGCCAGCAGCTTGCGGGGGATTTCGGAGAGCTCTGGAAACACCATATATTTT. Translating gives CASSLRGISESSGNTIYF.

The chain has TRBV2 and TRBJ2-3; 9 positions match TRBD2. Germline V gives CDR1 SNHLY, CDR2 FYNNEI. This CDR3 spans 14 amino acids. The J segment lost 3 bases and the V segment lost 10 bases, leaving 8 bases of the junction unmatched. Here the CDR3 DNA reads TGTGCCACCCGCGGGGGGGCGGGGACAGATACGCAGTATTTT. This encodes CATRGGAGTDTQYF.

The chain couples TRBV12-3 or TRBV12-4 to TRBJ2-4; possibly TRBD2 for D (6 bases). The V end lost 8 bases, the J end lost 6 bases, and 14 bases lay between the germline ends. This CDR3 is built from 13 residues. The CDR3 bases are TGTGCCAGCCACGACGTGGGGGGAAACATTCAGTACTTC. Translating it yields CASHDVGGNIQYF.

The chain carries TRBV3-1 (or the pseudogene TRBV3-2) and TRBJ1-2, with D hard to call. The ends were cut back, 2 bases at V and 2 bases at J, with 15 bases in the middle. In germline, CDR1 is LGHDT, CDR2 YNNKEL (reference sequence). The CDR3 length is 16 residues. CDR3: CASSQKSGVLNYGYTF. The CDR3 coding sequence is TGTGCCAGCAGCCAAAAATCCGGGGTCCTAAACTATGGCTACACCTTC.

The chain combines TRBV12-5 with TRBJ2-1, with 8 positions matching TRBD2. V lost 1 base, J lost 8 bases, and 10 bases stayed unmatched. Germline assignment: CDR1 LGHNT and CDR2 FRNRAP. The CDR3 contains 16 residues. The CDR3 DNA is TGTGCTAGTGGTTTGGACGGGGCGGGGGGAGAAGATGAGCAGTTCTTC. This sequence encodes CASGLDGAGGEDEQFF.

The chain is built from TRBV7-9 and TRBJ1-2; 8 bases line up with TRBD1. Germline V gene sequence: CDR1 SEHNR, CDR2 FQNEAQ (reference sequence). This CDR3 has 14 residues. V gave up 5 bases and J gave up 4 bases; unmatched junction bases: 6. The CDR3 spells CASSALQGVYGYTF. The CDR3, as DNA: TGTGCCAGCAGCGCGTTACAGGGGGTCTATGGCTACACCTTC.

The CDR3 nucleotides are TGTGCCAGTAGTCCCGGAGTCGGGTTCGCTGATGGGGCTTTCTTT. Translated: CASSPGVGFADGAFF. V usage is TRBV19 and J usage is TRBJ1-1; D unresolved. The germline V gene has CDR1 LNHDA and CDR2 SQIVND (reference sequence). The germline V and J ends were trimmed by 5 bases and 11 bases, with 24 bases remaining between them. The CDR3 is 15 residues long. The variable domain in full, completed from reference TRBV19 and TRBJ1-1, reads DGGITQSPKYLFRKEGQNVTLSCEQNLNHDAMYWYRQDPGQGLRLIYYSQIVNDFQKGDIAEGYSVSREKKESFPLTVTSAQKNPTAFYLCASSPGVGFADGAFFGQGTRLTVV.

This chain connects TRBV6-2 or TRBV6-3 to TRBJ1-2; D is perhaps TRBD1 (5 bases). There are 13 residues in the CDR3. V was shortened by 4 bases and J by 3 bases, with 9 bases between the two germline ends. Germline V gene sequence: CDR1 MNHEY, CDR2 SVGEGT. CDR3 loop: CASSSWGDYGYTF. The DNA of the CDR3 is TGTGCCAGCAGTTCATGGGGGGACTATGGCTACACCTTC.

The genes are TRBV19 and TRBJ1-3, with D perhaps TRBD1 (5 bases). The germline gives CDR1 LNHDA, CDR2 SQIVND (reference sequence). Trimming took 3 bases from V and 0 from J, leaving 9 bases between them. The CDR3 consists of 15 residues. In nucleotides, the CDR3 is TGTGCCAGTAGTATGTCGGGACTCTCTGGAAACACCATATATTTT. As protein: CASSMSGLSGNTIYF.